Sequencing of this T cell receptor beta chain was carried out in a study of T cells in localized non-small cell lung cancer. Measured with immunoSEQ multiplex PCR; TCRdb has only the in-frame clones, and not every one. The repertoire consists of 3,200 or so clones, with roughly 20% occurring once and the leading ten covering 23%. This clone was seen more than once but under ten times. The sequenced sample was lung tumor tissue, obtained before any cancer treatment. The receptor's source is a woman between 40 and 69 years old with stage I lung adenocarcinoma.

CDR3 nucleotides: TGTGCCAGCAGCTCCATGAGAGGGACCGTCTTTTCTGAAGCTTTCTTT. It translates to CASSSMRGTVFSEAFF. The chain couples TRBV7-5 to TRBJ1-1. TRBV7-5 is a listed pseudogene. The CDR3 contains 16 residues.